The 9 T cell receptor beta chains listed next were all sequenced from one sample in a study of regulatory T cells in long-lasting Graves disease. According to the study, TCR beta libraries were built with iRepertoire HTBI primers and CDR3-region Arm-PCR. TCRdb independently ran MiXCR on the multiplex PCR reads; one entry per CDR3 protein. This table holds fewer than 600,000 distinct CDR3 sequences, less than 25% found once. Regarding time point: persistent/refractory GD, antithyroid drugs over 5 years with positive TRAb. PBMC-derived RNA was used for the TCR library. Sequenced material: peripheral blood mononuclear cells (PBMCs), taken when the disease was refractory, from a patient treated with antithyroid drugs. Every receptor here comes from a female donor with Graves disease.

Many counts were recorded for this clonotype. The genes are TRBV28 and TRBJ2-5; D gene ambiguous. V gave up 6 bases and J gave up 4 bases, with 15 bases separating them. Germline lookup yields CDR1 MDHEN and CDR2 SYDVKM. CDR3 size: 14 residues. The CDR3, as DNA: TGTGCCAGCAGGGCGCCGGGTCTCGTAGAGACCCAGTACTTC. Translated, it gives CASRAPGLVETQYF.

The chain joins TRBV27 to TRBJ2-7; either TRBD1 or TRBD2 may supply D (6 bases each). Trimming took 2 bases from V and 4 from J, leaving 12 bases between them. The CDR3 is 14 amino acids. CDR1 is MNHEY, CDR2 SMNVEV, per germline (reference sequence). The CDR3 region is CASSLRGTRYEQYF. The CDR3 nucleotides read TGTGCCAGCAGTTTAAGGGGGACTCGGTACGAGCAGTACTTC.

The V and J genes are TRBV30 and TRBJ1-5; D uncertain. Germline V lookup: CDR1 GTSNPN, CDR2 SVGIG (reference sequence). There are 13 residues in the CDR3. Between the trimmed V and J ends, which lost 2 bases and 4 bases, there was a span of 9 bases. The CDR3 loop is CAWSRQENQPQHF. DNA for the CDR3: TGTGCCTGGAGTCGGCAGGAAAATCAGCCCCAGCATTTT.

Comments on this clonotype: Its ends do not fully match the called genes, so a read error is possible. The genes are TRBV13 and TRBJ2-5, with D perhaps TRBD1 (5 bases). Germline V CDR1 and CDR2: PRHDT, FYEKMQ (reference sequence). This CDR3 is built from 17 residues. As DNA, the CDR3 is TGTGCCAGCAGTTTAGAGACAGTAAAGACCCCCGGGGAGACCCAGTACTTC. It specifies CASSLETVKTPGETQYF.

V is TRBV28 and J is TRBJ1-2; possibly TRBD1 for D (6 bases). V lost 6 bases and J lost 0, with 17 bases in between. The CDR3 totals 16 residues. CDR1 is MDHEN and CDR2 is SYDVKM in the germline V gene. CDR3 loop: CASSQDVGQTNYGYTF. Here the CDR3 DNA reads TGTGCCAGCAGCCAAGACGTAGGACAGACTAACTATGGCTACACCTTC.

This clonotype was seen at least ten times. The chain joins TRBV6-5 to TRBJ1-6, with a possible D match to TRBD1 (6 bases). Germline V gene lookup returns CDR1 MNHEY and CDR2 SVGAGI. The CDR3 contains 17 residues. Trimming removed 2 bases at V and 8 bases at J, with 19 bases between. The CDR3, as DNA: TGTGCCAGCAGTTACAGTGTTCCGTCGGAGGGGGATTCACCCCTCCACTTT. Its translation: CASSYSVPSEGDSPLHF.

This clonotype was counted ten times or more. The chain joins TRBV11-2 to TRBJ1-1; D call uncertain. V was shortened by 1 base and J by 3 bases, with 6 bases between the two germline ends. CDR3 length: 13 residues. Germline-derived CDR1 and CDR2 are SGHAT and FQNNGV. This chain's CDR3 is CASSLGKDTEAFF. CDR3 DNA: TGTGCCAGCAGCTTAGGGAAGGACACTGAAGCTTTCTTT.

Ten or more counts support this clonotype. The CDR3 DNA sequence: TGTGCCAGCAGTGATCCAGGGGACTATAACTATGGCTACACCTTC. This gives the protein CASSDPGDYNYGYTF. The J gene is TRBJ1-2, the V gene TRBV6-1, with a possible D match to TRBD1 (6 bases). The germline V gene encodes CDR1 MNHNS and CDR2 SASEGT. V was trimmed by 3 bases and J by 1 base, leaving 12 bases between them. There are 15 residues in the CDR3.

This clonotype was observed a few times. This sequence joins TRBV18 and TRBJ1-5; a weak D match, TRBD1 (6 bases). The V end was cut by 8 bases, the J end by 1 base, with 15 bases between. CDR3 length: 15 amino acids. Germline V gives CDR1 KGHSH, CDR2 LQKENI. CDR3 sequence (DNA): TGTGCCAGCAGAGAACAGGGAGGCAGCAATCAGCCCCAGCATTTT. The encoded protein is CASREQGGSNQPQHF.